Included here is one T cell receptor beta chain sequence, with context. Its antigen is currently unknown. The data derive from a study of CD8+ T cells in alopecia areata. Study-level points and caveats: Scalp data also include sequences from resident alphabeta T cells of normal skin.

From PBMCs, CD4+ and CD8+ T cells were sorted. Germline V gives CDR1 SEHNR, CDR2 FQNEAQ (reference sequence). The CDR3 has 17 residues. Trimming pared 5 bases from V and 10 bases from J, leaving 27 bases between. RNA extraction and reverse transcription yielded cDNA as sequencing template. Generated by immunoSEQ multiplex PCR, the TCRdb table keeps only in-frame clones and is missing some. The table shows 150,000 or so clones, with about 54% occurring only once. Sequencing input: CD4+ T cells sorted from blood. The sequence derives from a human donor in good health. The chain is built from TRBV7-9 and TRBJ2-1; no reliable D call. DNA for the CDR3: TGTGCCAGCAGCGCAGACCCCAGGTGGCTGCGTATAGAGGAGCAGTTCTTC. This encodes CASSADPRWLRIEEQFF.